These T cell receptor beta chains were read from a single sample in a study of T cells in Graves' hyperthyroidism and ophthalmopathy. TCRdb used MiXCR to reprocess the multiplex PCR reads, holding one entry per CDR3 protein. Altogether around 280,000 distinct CDR3 sequences are present, roughly 13% being singletons, with the ten largest covering 7% to 9.5%. The sample consisted of blood. The receptor set was obtained from a woman in her thirties or forties with Graves' hyperthyroidism. Both conserved end residues are part of each CDR3. Fields, in order: J gene, V gene, D gene, clone size, CDR3 protein, CDR3 DNA. D genes are given only for firm matches. Clone size is given for some rows only: seen once, a few or many times, or a class if the clone is expanded.

J: TRBJ2-1; V: TRBV24-1; D: .; size: many; CDR3: CATSESGATYNEQFF; DNA: TGTGCCACCAGTGAGTCGGGAGCTACCTACAATGAGCAGTTCTTC
J: TRBJ2-7; V: TRBV3-1; D: TRBD1; size: few; CDR3: CASSPAAATGFHEQYF; DNA: TGTGCCAGCAGCCCCGCCGCCGCGACAGGGTTTCACGAGCAGTACTTC
J: TRBJ2-5; V: TRBV3-1; D: .; size: many; CDR3: CASSQPAVQETQYF; DNA: TGTGCCAGCAGCCAACCAGCGGTACAAGAGACCCAGTACTTC
J: TRBJ2-3; V: TRBV7-2; D: .; size: many; CDR3: CASSLSRTLGDTQYF; DNA: TGTGCCAGCAGCTTATCACGGACGTTAGGAGATACGCAGTATTTT
J: TRBJ2-2; V: TRBV5-1; D: .; size: many; CDR3: CASSLTGQNTGELFF; DNA: TGCGCCAGCAGCTTGACAGGGCAGAACACCGGGGAGCTGTTTTTT
J: TRBJ1-4; V: TRBV3-1; D: TRBD1; size: many; CDR3: CASSHRQGGEKLFF; DNA: TGTGCCAGCAGCCACCGACAGGGGGGTGAAAAACTGTTTTTT
J: TRBJ2-5; V: TRBV20-1; D: .; size: .; CDR3: CSARKTQETQYF; DNA: TGCAGTGCTAGAAAGACTCAAGAGACCCAGTACTTC
J: TRBJ1-4; V: TRBV2; D: .; size: few; CDR3: CASSAIHEKLFF; DNA: TGTGCCAGCAGCGCTATCCATGAAAAACTGTTTTTT
J: TRBJ1-2; V: TRBV7-8; D: TRBD1; size: many; CDR3: CASSLAGTGGNSYTF; DNA: TGTGCCAGCAGCTTAGCGGGGACAGGGGGAAATAGCTACACCTTC
J: TRBJ2-5; V: TRBV29-1; D: .; size: .; CDR3: CSVDEGAGGETQYF; DNA: TGCAGCGTTGACGAGGGGGCCGGGGGAGAGACCCAGTACTTC
J: TRBJ2-7; V: TRBV28; D: TRBD2; size: many; CDR3: CASRPGTSDGEQYF; DNA: TGTGCCAGCAGGCCCGGGACTAGCGATGGGGAGCAGTACTTC
J: TRBJ1-3; V: TRBV6-1; D: .; size: many; CDR3: CASFGSGNTIYF; DNA: TGTGCCAGCTTCGGTTCTGGAAACACCATATATTTT
J: TRBJ1-2; V: TRBV2; D: TRBD1; size: many; CDR3: CASSEGVTGSNYGYTF; DNA: TGTGCCAGCAGTGAAGGGGTGACAGGGAGTAACTATGGCTACACCTTC
J: TRBJ1-5; V: TRBV20-1; D: .; size: many; CDR3: CSARGTRGYSNQPQHF; DNA: TGCAGTGCTAGGGGGACACGAGGATATAGCAATCAGCCCCAGCATTTT
J: TRBJ1-5; V: TRBV12-3/TRBV12-4; D: TRBD1; size: many; CDR3: CASSRQGANQPQHF; DNA: TGTGCCAGCAGTAGACAGGGGGCAAATCAGCCCCAGCATTTT
J: TRBJ1-3; V: TRBV15; D: .; size: .; CDR3: CATSRDRGGSGNTIYF; DNA: TGTGCCACCAGCAGAGATCGGGGAGGTTCTGGAAACACCATATATTTT
J: TRBJ2-7; V: TRBV27; D: .; size: many; CDR3: CASKRQVIAYEQYF; DNA: TGTGCCAGCAAAAGACAGGTAATAGCCTACGAGCAGTACTTC
J: TRBJ2-1; V: TRBV12-3/TRBV12-4; D: .; size: .; CDR3: CASSLRDLNEQFF; DNA: TGTGCCAGCAGTTTACGGGACCTCAATGAGCAGTTCTTC
J: TRBJ2-5; V: TRBV9; D: TRBD2; size: .; CDR3: CASSVAAGAAETQYF; DNA: TGTGCCAGCAGCGTAGCAGCGGGAGCGGCAGAGACCCAGTACTTC
J: TRBJ2-7; V: TRBV11-2; D: TRBD2; size: many; CDR3: CASSSGLAGTYEQYF; DNA: TGTGCCAGCAGCTCGGGACTAGCGGGAACCTACGAGCAGTACTTC
J: TRBJ2-5; V: TRBV12-3/TRBV12-4; D: .; size: many; CDR3: CASSLGGRGPPRAQYF; DNA: TGTGCCAGCAGTTTAGGGGGGAGGGGGCCCCCCCGAGCCCAGTACTTC
J: TRBJ2-3; V: TRBV7-2; D: .; size: many; CDR3: CASSFRRSTDTQYF; DNA: TGTGCCAGCAGCTTTCGACGAAGCACAGATACGCAGTATTTT
J: TRBJ2-7; V: TRBV19; D: .; size: .; CDR3: CASMERVYSYERYF; DNA: TGTGCCAGTATGGAGCGGGTCTATTCCTACGAGCGGTACTTC
J: TRBJ1-3; V: TRBV2; D: .; size: many; CDR3: CASSEDGRRSGNTIYF; DNA: TGTGCCAGCAGTGAAGACGGTCGGCGTTCCGGAAACACCATATATTTT
J: TRBJ1-5; V: TRBV12-3/TRBV12-4; D: TRBD1; size: many; CDR3: CASSSTGGYQPQHF; DNA: TGTGCCAGCAGCTCGACAGGGGGCTATCAGCCCCAGCATTTT
J: TRBJ2-1; V: TRBV7-2; D: .; size: many; CDR3: CASRQTGINEQFF; DNA: TGTGCCAGCAGACAAACAGGGATCAATGAGCAGTTCTTC